This TCR beta chain was captured by sequencing in a study of Ad26.COV2.S vaccination and SARS-CoV-2 variants. This clone showed up just once. Its target is unknown. Sequenced by immunoSEQ multiplex PCR; TCRdb stores in-frame clones only, minus some. The data contain just over 350,000 clones, approximately 85% of them singletons. Overall study findings and caveats: Vaccinated and placebo-treated recipients had similar non-spike TCR breadth.

CDR3 length: 15 residues. V was cut by 3 bases and J by 2 bases, with 11 bases left in between. Germline V gives CDR1 KGHSH, CDR2 LQKENI. Treatment defined: about 20 received Ad26.COV2.S at low or high dose, single or two shots; 5 received placebo; per-sample allocation not given. Day 63 following the first vaccine or placebo injection was when the samples were taken. At a Boston site, the person donating was an adult of 18-55 years. An Ad26 vector expressing Wuhan-strain SARS-CoV-2 spike served as the vaccine. The sample was peripheral blood, taken in a trial of Ad26.COV2.S vaccine versus placebo. The TCR originated in a person aged 18-65 years who received the Ad26.COV2.S COVID-19 vaccine or a placebo. The chain uses TRBV18 and TRBJ1-5; tentatively, D is TRBD1 (5 bases). CDR3: CASSPGQGGNQPQHF. In DNA, the CDR3 is TGTGCCAGCTCACCCGGCCAGGGAGGCAATCAGCCCCAGCATTTT.